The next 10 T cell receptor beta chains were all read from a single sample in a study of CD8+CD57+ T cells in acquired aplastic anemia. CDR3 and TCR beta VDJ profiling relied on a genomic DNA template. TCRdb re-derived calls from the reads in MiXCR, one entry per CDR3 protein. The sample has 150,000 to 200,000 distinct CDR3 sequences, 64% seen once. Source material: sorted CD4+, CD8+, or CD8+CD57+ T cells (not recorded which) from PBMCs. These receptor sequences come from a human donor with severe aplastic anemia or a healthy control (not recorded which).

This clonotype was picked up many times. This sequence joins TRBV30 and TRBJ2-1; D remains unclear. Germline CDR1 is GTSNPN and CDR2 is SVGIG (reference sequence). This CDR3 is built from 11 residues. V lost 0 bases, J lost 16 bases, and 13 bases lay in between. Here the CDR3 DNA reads TGTGCCTGGAGTGTGGCAGGTGAGGAATTCTTC. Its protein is CAWSVAGEEFF. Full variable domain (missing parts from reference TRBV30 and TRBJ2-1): SQTIHQWPATLVQPVGSPLSLECTVEGTSNPNLYWYRQAAGRGLQLLFYSVGIGQISSEVPQNLSASRPQDRQFILSSKKLLLSDSGFYLCAWSVAGEEFFGPGTRLTVL.

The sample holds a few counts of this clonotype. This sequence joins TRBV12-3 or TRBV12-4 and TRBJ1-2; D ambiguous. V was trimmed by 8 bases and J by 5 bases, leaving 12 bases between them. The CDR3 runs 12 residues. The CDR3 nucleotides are TGTGCCAGCCGAAAAGGAGGGTATGGCTACACCTTC. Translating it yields CASRKGGYGYTF.

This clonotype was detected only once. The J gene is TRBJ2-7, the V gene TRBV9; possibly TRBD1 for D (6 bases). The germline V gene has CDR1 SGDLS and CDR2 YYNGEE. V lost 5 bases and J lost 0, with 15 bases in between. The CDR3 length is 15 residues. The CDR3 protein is CASSPGTLSSYEQYF. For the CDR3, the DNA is TGTGCCAGCAGTCCCGGGACATTGAGCTCCTACGAGCAGTACTTC.

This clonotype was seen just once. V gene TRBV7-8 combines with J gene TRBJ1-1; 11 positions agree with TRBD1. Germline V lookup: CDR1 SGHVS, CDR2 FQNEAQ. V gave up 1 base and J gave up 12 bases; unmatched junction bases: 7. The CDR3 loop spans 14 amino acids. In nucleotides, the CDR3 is TGTGCCAGCAGCTTAGACGGGGACAGGGGGAGGACTTTCTTT. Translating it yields CASSLDGDRGRTFF.

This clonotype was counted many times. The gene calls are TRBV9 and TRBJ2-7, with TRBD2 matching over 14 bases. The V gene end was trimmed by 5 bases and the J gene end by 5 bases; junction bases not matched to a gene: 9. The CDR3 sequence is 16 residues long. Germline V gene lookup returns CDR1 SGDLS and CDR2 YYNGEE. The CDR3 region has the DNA TGTGCCAGCAGTCCCTACGGACTAGCGGGGGGAAACGAGCAGTACTTC. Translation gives CASSPYGLAGGNEQYF.

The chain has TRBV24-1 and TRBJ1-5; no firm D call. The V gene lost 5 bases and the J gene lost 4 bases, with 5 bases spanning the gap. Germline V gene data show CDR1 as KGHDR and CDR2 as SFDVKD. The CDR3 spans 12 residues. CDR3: CATSGPNQPQHF. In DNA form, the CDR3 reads TGTGCCACCAGTGGGCCAAATCAGCCCCAGCATTTT.

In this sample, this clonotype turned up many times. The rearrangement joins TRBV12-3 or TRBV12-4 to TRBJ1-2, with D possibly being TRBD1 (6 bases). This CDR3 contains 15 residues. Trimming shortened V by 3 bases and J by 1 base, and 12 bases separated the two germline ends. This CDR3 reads CASSFIGGSNYGYTF. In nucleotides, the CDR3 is TGTGCCAGCAGTTTTATAGGGGGTAGTAACTATGGCTACACCTTC.

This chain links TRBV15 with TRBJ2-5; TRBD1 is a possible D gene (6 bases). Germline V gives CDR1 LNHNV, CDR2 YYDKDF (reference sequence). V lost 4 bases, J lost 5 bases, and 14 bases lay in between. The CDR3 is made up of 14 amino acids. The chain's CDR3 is CATSNPQGKETQYF. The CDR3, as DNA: TGTGCCACCAGCAACCCCCAGGGGAAGGAGACCCAGTACTTC.

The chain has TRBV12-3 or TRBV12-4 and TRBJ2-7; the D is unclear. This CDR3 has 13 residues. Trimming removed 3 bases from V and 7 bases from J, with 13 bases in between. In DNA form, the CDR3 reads TGTGCCAGCAGTTTCCGGGCTTTGGGGGAGCAGTACTTC. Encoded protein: CASSFRALGEQYF.

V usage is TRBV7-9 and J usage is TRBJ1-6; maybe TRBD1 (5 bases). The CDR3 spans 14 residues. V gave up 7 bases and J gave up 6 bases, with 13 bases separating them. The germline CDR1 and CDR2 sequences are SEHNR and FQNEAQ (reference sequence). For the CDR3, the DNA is TGTGCCAGCACCCGGGACGGCGTTAATTCACCCCTCCACTTT. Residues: CASTRDGVNSPLHF.